This T cell receptor beta chain was obtained from a study of blood T cell repertoires in COVID-19. Across the study: The samples span acute and convalescent COVID-19 from the United States, Italy and Spain.

Original methodology: Estimation of nucleated cell counts was performed using reference gene primer amplification. Here immunoSEQ multiplex PCR was the method, and the copy in TCRdb shows in-frame clones only, minus some. V and J calls plus clone size are reproduced from that table; the DNA served to infer D and trimming. This table has about 70,000 clones, roughly 77% appearing once. CDR3 length equals 12 residues. The V end was cut by 7 bases, the J end by 5 bases, with 8 bases between. Sequenced: peripheral blood. This TCR was sampled from a woman between 65 and 79 years old with acute or convalescent COVID-19. V and J are TRBV12-3 or TRBV12-4 and TRBJ2-2; D is perhaps TRBD1 (5 bases). CDR3 DNA: TGTGCCAGCACCGACAGAACCGGGGAGCTGTTTTTT. As protein: CASTDRTGELFF.